Each of the 15 T cell receptor beta chains below was sequenced from the same sample in a study of blood T cell repertoires in COVID-19. This table comes from immunoSEQ multiplex PCR, and its TCRdb copy is limited to in-frame clones, with some not included. The data contain some 290,000 clones, about nine tenths of them singletons. Sequencing was performed on PBMCs or T cells enriched from blood (not recorded which). The receptors originated from a woman in her twenties or thirties who had recovered from COVID-19.

This chain connects TRBV11-2 to TRBJ2-7, with TRBD2 matching 11 bases. Trimming at V came to 1 base and at J to 5 bases, leaving 4 bases not matched to a gene. Looked up from germline, CDR1 is SGHAT and CDR2 is FQNNGV. The CDR3 extends over 15 amino acids. The CDR3: CASSLALAGAHEQYF. In DNA, the CDR3 is TGTGCCAGCAGCTTAGCACTAGCGGGAGCCCACGAGCAGTACTTC. Full variable domain (rest looked up from reference TRBV11-2 and TRBJ2-7): EAGVAQSPRYKIIEKRQSVAFWCNPISGHATLYWYQQILGQGPKLLIQFQNNGVVDDSQLPKDRFSAERLKGVDSTLKIQPAKLEDSAVYLCASSLALAGAHEQYFGPGTRLTVT.

The chain uses TRBV5-1 and TRBJ1-4; possibly TRBD1 for D (5 bases). With 1 base removed from V and 7 bases from J, the gap between germline ends came to 17 bases. Germline V gives CDR1 SGHRS, CDR2 YFSETQ. The CDR3 consists of 16 residues. As DNA, the CDR3 is TGCGCCAGCAGCTTGAAGGAGGGGACGAAATTTGAAAAACTGTTTTTT. Protein product: CASSLKEGTKFEKLFF.

V is TRBV27 and J is TRBJ1-2; 10 bases are a match to TRBD1. Germline CDR1 and CDR2: MNHEY and SMNVEV (reference sequence). The V and J ends lost 3 bases and 4 bases, in that order; junction bases with no gene match: 8. The CDR3 is made up of 16 amino acids. This CDR3 is CASSFHGDRGFYGYTF. The CDR3 DNA follows: TGTGCCAGCAGTTTCCATGGGGACAGGGGTTTCTATGGCTACACCTTC.

The chain links TRBV19 to TRBJ2-1; 8 nucleotides line up with TRBD1. Germline loops: CDR1 LNHDA, CDR2 SQIVND (reference sequence). Trimming at V came to 5 bases and at J to 8 bases, leaving 17 bases not matched to a gene. The CDR3 has 17 residues. In DNA form, the CDR3 reads TGTGCCAGTAGTTCGGGGACAGGCGCAGTTTTATGGGATGAGCAGTTCTTC. Its translation is CASSSGTGAVLWDEQFF.

This clone was recorded only once. V gene TRBV4-2 combines with J gene TRBJ2-7; TRBD2 might be the D (5 bases). Germline V CDR1 and CDR2: LGHNA, YNFKEQ. Trimming stripped 2 bases from V and 0 bases from J, with 5 bases between. CDR3 length: 13 residues. CDR3: CASSQSGSYEQYF. DNA for the CDR3: TGTGCCAGCAGCCAAAGCGGCTCCTACGAGCAGTACTTC.

The chain combines TRBV28 with TRBJ1-3, with 10 bases that match TRBD1. Germline CDR1 reads MDHEN; CDR2 reads SYDVKM. J gave up 2 bases and V 3 bases, and 7 bases lay outside the gene matches. CDR3 length: 17 residues. CDR3 region: CASSFLGTGVPGNTIYF. In nucleotides, the CDR3 is TGTGCCAGCAGTTTTTTGGGGACAGGGGTCCCTGGAAACACCATATATTTT.

This clone was seen just once. This chain links TRBV18 with TRBJ1-6; TRBD1 is a possible D gene (6 bases). Trimming took 6 bases from V and 5 from J, leaving 14 bases between them. Per the germline V gene, CDR1 is KGHSH and CDR2 is LQKENI. The CDR3 is made up of 15 amino acids. The CDR3 spells CASSRITGNNSPLHF. The CDR3 DNA follows: TGTGCCAGCTCCCGAATCACAGGGAATAATTCACCCCTCCACTTT.

CDR3: CATRGVLMNTEAFF. The CDR3 DNA follows: TGTGCCACCCGCGGGGTCCTTATGAACACTGAAGCTTTCTTT. This chain joins TRBV7-3 and TRBJ1-1, with D uncertain. Trimming cost V 10 bases and J 0 bases, with 15 bases left between them. The length of the CDR3 is 14 residues. Germline V gene data show CDR1 as SGHTA and CDR2 as FQGTGA.

This clone was counted between two and nine times. The V call is TRBV4-1, the J call TRBJ1-5; weak D call: TRBD1 (5 bases). Trimming left V 4 bases short and J 6 bases short, with 19 bases between. Germline V gene sequence: CDR1 MGHRA, CDR2 YSYEKL. CDR3 length equals 16 residues. The CDR3 loop is CASSLQGLGGVQPQHF. The CDR3 DNA reads as TGCGCCAGCAGCCTCCAGGGTTTGGGGGGGGTTCAGCCCCAGCATTTT.

V usage is TRBV29-1 and J usage is TRBJ2-5; TRBD1 agrees at 7 bases. J lost 5 bases, V lost 8 bases, and 14 bases had no gene match. This CDR3 is built from 14 residues. The germline gives CDR1 SQVTM, CDR2 ANQGSEA. CDR3 region: CSSVLGQLFETQYF. For the CDR3, the DNA is TGCAGCTCTGTATTGGGACAGCTCTTTGAGACCCAGTACTTC.

V gene TRBV9 combines with J gene TRBJ1-3; D perhaps matches TRBD1 (6 bases). V lost 0 bases to trimming and J lost 1 base, with 11 bases between them. Germline values: CDR1 SGDLS, CDR2 YYNGEE. This CDR3 contains 16 residues. CDR3 loop: CASSVDGGRSGNTIYF. CDR3 nucleotide sequence: TGTGCCAGCAGCGTAGACGGGGGGCGGTCTGGAAACACCATATATTTT. Full variable domain (outside the CDR3, taken from reference TRBV9 and TRBJ1-3): DSGVTQTPKHLITATGQRVTLRCSPRSGDLSVYWYQQSLDQGLQFLIQYYNGEERAKGNILERFSAQQFPDLHSELNLSSLELGDSALYFCASSVDGGRSGNTIYFGEGSWLTVV.

V usage is TRBV5-1 and J usage is TRBJ1-3; D might be TRBD1 (6 bases). This CDR3 has 15 amino acids. Germline values: CDR1 SGHRS, CDR2 YFSETQ. The V end was cut by 5 bases, the J end by 0 bases, with 12 bases between. The CDR3 loop reads CASRRQGTSGNTIYF. The CDR3 nucleotides are TGCGCCAGCAGACGCCAGGGGACCTCTGGAAACACCATATATTTT.

As regards this clone: Mismatch with germline at one junction end may stem from a read error. This chain joins TRBV10-3 and TRBJ1-3; TRBD1 matches 8 bases. The CDR3 runs 19 residues. Germline V CDR1 and CDR2: ENHRY, SYGVKD. The DNA for the CDR3 is TGTGCCATCACTATGAGTATCCAAATCCCAGGGGGCTCTGGAGACACCATATATTTT. This translates into CAITMSIQIPGGSGDTIYF.

The chain is built from TRBV19 and TRBJ1-6; 7 positions match TRBD1. Germline assignment: CDR1 LNHDA and CDR2 SQIVND (reference sequence). V lost 6 bases, J lost 11 bases, and 10 bases stayed unmatched. The CDR3 totals 14 residues. The CDR3 DNA follows: TGTGCCAGTAGAGAGCACAGGGGAGGTGCACCCCTCCACTTT. It codes for CASREHRGGAPLHF.

The V gene is TRBV7-6, the J gene TRBJ2-5, with 10 bases matching TRBD1. This CDR3 has 16 amino acids. With V trimmed by 6 bases and J by 5 bases, 12 bases remained unmatched. In germline, CDR1 is SGHVS, CDR2 FNYEAQ. CDR3 DNA sequence: TGTGCCAGCAGTCGACAACCGGGACAGGGGCGGGAGACCCAGTACTTC. Translated: CASSRQPGQGRETQYF.